A selection of T cell receptor beta chains follows, all from one sample in a study of cytomegalovirus exposure and HLA in healthy donors. Sequencing was performed with immunoSEQ multiplex PCR; in TCRdb, only in-frame clones are kept and a portion is missing. The sample shows more than 110,000 clones, 94% of them seen only once. The source material was PBMCs. These receptor sequences come from a man between 18 and 29 years old in good health and CMV-seropositive. Each CDR3 is given with its conserved first and last residue. Each record gives: clone size, D gene, V gene, J gene, CDR3 protein, CDR3 DNA. The D gene is left open where the match is weak. Some rows have no size entry. The others give once, few or many, or a class for an expanded clone.

NA,NA,TRBV10-3,TRBJ2-7,CAISESAGPNYEQYF,TGTGCCATCAGTGAGTCTGCGGGGCCAAACTACGAGCAGTACTTC
NA,NA,TRBV2,TRBJ2-3,CASKAGPGTDTQYF,TGTGCCAGCAAAGCAGGGCCGGGCACAGATACGCAGTATTTT
NA,NA,TRBV7-2,TRBJ2-1,CASSSYLYNEQFF,TGTGCCAGCAGCTCCTACCTTTACAATGAGCAGTTCTTC
NA,NA,TRBV25-1,TRBJ2-1,CASSERGTTTLLVEQFF,TGTGCCAGCAGTGAACGCGGGACCACTACCCTTTTGGTTGAGCAGTTCTTC
NA,TRBD2,TRBV27,TRBJ2-1,CASSLVLAGGLHNEQFF,TGTGCCAGCAGTTTAGTCCTAGCGGGAGGACTACACAATGAGCAGTTCTTC
NA,NA,TRBV7-2,TRBJ2-3,CASSPQASDTQYF,TGTGCCAGCAGCCCCCAGGCGTCGGATACGCAGTATTTT
NA,TRBD1,TRBV7-8,TRBJ2-3,CASSLAGTGTQYF,TGTGCCAGCAGCTTAGCCGGGACAGGGACGCAGTATTTT
NA,TRBD2,TRBV30,TRBJ2-3,CAWSSGASTDTQYF,TGTGCCTGGAGTAGCGGGGCTAGCACAGATACGCAGTATTTT
once,TRBD2,TRBV7-9,TRBJ2-2,CASSSQREGLTGELFF,TGTGCCAGCAGCTCACAGCGGGAGGGCCTCACCGGGGAGCTGTTTTTT
NA,NA,TRBV18,TRBJ1-2,CASSPAGTSYGYTF,TGTGCCAGCTCACCAGCAGGGACTTCCTATGGCTACACCTTC
NA,NA,TRBV18,TRBJ2-7,CASSEDEVSYEQYF,TGTGCCAGCTCCGAGGATGAAGTCTCCTACGAGCAGTACTTC
NA,NA,TRBV10-2,TRBJ2-7,CASSDNSYEQYF,TGCGCCAGCAGTGACAACAGCTACGAGCAGTACTTC
NA,NA,TRBV15,TRBJ2-7,CATSRDLMGGRSLRDEQYF,TGTGCCACCAGCAGAGATCTGATGGGGGGTCGGTCACTACGGGACGAGCAGTACTTC
NA,NA,TRBV7-9,TRBJ2-5,CASSFSGFQETQYF,TGTGCCAGCAGCTTTAGCGGATTTCAAGAGACCCAGTACTTC
few,NA,TRBV5-4,TRBJ1-1,CASSLGANTEAFF,TGTGCCAGCAGCTTGGGGGCGAACACTGAAGCTTTCTTT
NA,TRBD2,TRBV11-3,TRBJ2-1,CASSLDSGLGFRNEQFF,TGTGCCAGCAGCTTAGATTCGGGACTAGGGTTTAGAAATGAGCAGTTCTTC
NA,NA,TRBV9,TRBJ2-3,CASSVGQGTDTQYF,TGTGCCAGCAGCGTAGGGCAGGGGACAGATACGCAGTATTTT
NA,NA,TRBV6-5,TRBJ2-5,CATTQSTGQETQYF,TGTGCCACCACCCAGAGTACGGGGCAAGAGACCCAGTACTTC
once,NA,TRBV6-5,TRBJ1-2,CASTKQESYGYTF,TGTGCCAGCACCAAACAGGAGTCCTATGGCTACACCTTC
NA,NA,TRBV13,TRBJ2-1,CASSPGTFNQRNEQFF,TGTGCCAGCAGCCCCGGGACTTTCAATCAGCGGAATGAGCAGTTCTTC
NA,NA,TRBV5-6,TRBJ1-5,CASSSGGGQPQHF,TGTGCCAGCAGCTCCGGGGGGGGTCAGCCCCAGCATTTT
NA,TRBD2,TRBV9,TRBJ2-1,CASSAQPTSAPGNEQFF,TGTGCCAGCAGCGCCCAACCGACTAGCGCCCCTGGCAATGAGCAGTTCTTC
NA,NA,TRBV28,TRBJ2-3,CASPRTTSTDTQYF,TGTGCCAGCCCCCGGACTACGAGCACAGATACGCAGTATTTT
NA,TRBD2,TRBV27,TRBJ2-1,CASSSNYPSGLTSYNEQFF,TGTGCCAGCAGTTCTAACTATCCTAGCGGTCTGACCTCCTACAATGAGCAGTTCTTC
NA,TRBD1,TRBV18,TRBJ1-1,CASSFQGAGTEAFF,TGTGCCAGCTCATTTCAGGGGGCAGGGACTGAAGCTTTCTTT
NA,NA,TRBV5-1,TRBJ2-2,CASSLNRVDTGELFF,TGCGCCAGCAGCTTGAACAGGGTAGACACCGGGGAGCTGTTTTTT